These T cell receptor beta chains were read from a single sample in a study of T-cell reconstitution after alpha-beta-depleted transplantation in children. TCRdb re-derived calls from the PCR reads in MiXCR, one entry per CDR3 protein. In the table there are about 1,000,000 distinct CDR3 sequences, 25% to 35% of which are singletons. This material consisted of PBMCs, mostly from graft donor cells, taken 360 days after TCRalphabeta/CD19-depleted stem cell transplant. Receptors were obtained from a boy less than two years old who had a stem cell transplant for SCID, so the T cells may come from the graft donor. Each CDR3 is given with its conserved first and last residue. The D gene is left open where the match is weak.

TRBV29-1	TRBJ2-7	.	CIRESYEQYF
TRBV6-5	TRBJ2-3	.	CASSYDPTDTQYF
TRBV10-3	TRBJ1-5	.	CAISDPNQPQHF
TRBV10-1	TRBJ2-1	TRBD1	CASSVTGVNSYNEQFF
TRBV5-5	TRBJ1-5	.	CASSLGGGLGNQPQHF
TRBV7-2	TRBJ1-2	.	CASSLGPGHYGYTF
TRBV29-1	TRBJ2-5	.	CSVEVGGLETQYF
TRBV12-3/TRBV12-4	TRBJ2-1	.	CASSLTGLANNEQFF
TRBV24-1	TRBJ2-1	.	CATSPTGEGWNEQFF
TRBV20-1	TRBJ1-5	.	CSARQGGKPQHF
TRBV18	TRBJ2-7	TRBD1	CASSPGTDSYEQYF
TRBV19	TRBJ2-3	TRBD2	CASSILGLASTDTQYF
TRBV7-6	TRBJ1-1	.	CASSLGDSSTEAFF
TRBV5-6	TRBJ1-5	.	CASSLYHGGHQPQHF
TRBV20-1	TRBJ2-3	TRBD2	CSASRGGSTDTQYF
TRBV24-1	TRBJ2-5	.	CATSDWETQYF
TRBV20-1	TRBJ2-5	.	CSAERSGRSQETQYF
TRBV7-9	TRBJ2-2	.	CASSLSAANTGELFF
TRBV12-3/TRBV12-4	TRBJ2-3	.	CASSSRVASRSTDTQYF
TRBV25-1	TRBJ2-7	TRBD1	CASSESGTGASYEQYF
TRBV5-1	TRBJ2-1	.	CASLYDNEQFF
TRBV18	TRBJ1-1	.	CASSPPSTARNTEAFF
TRBV20-1	TRBJ2-2	.	CSATLAGPNTGELFF
TRBV5-1	TRBJ2-7	TRBD2	CASSLVGGAYEQYF
TRBV6-1	TRBJ1-2	.	CASRPPGFGAIYGYTF
TRBV11-1	TRBJ2-7	.	CASSFWLAGDIAYEQYF
TRBV20-1	TRBJ2-3	TRBD2	CSAGYSGGRINTQYF
TRBV7-2	TRBJ2-2	TRBD2	CASSLAMGLLAGELFF
TRBV27	TRBJ2-7	.	CASSWRMRYEQYF
TRBV20-1	TRBJ2-5	.	CSARSLRPGHHQETQYF
TRBV10-3	TRBJ2-3	TRBD1	CAIRSGQRTDTQYF
TRBV10-3	TRBJ1-2	TRBD1	CAISERDREYYGYTF
TRBV6-5	TRBJ1-1	TRBD1	CASSYGSRGRGNTEAFF